These T cell receptor beta chains were read from a single sample in a study of shared clonotypes between healthy human individuals. Sequencing was performed with immunoSEQ multiplex PCR; in TCRdb, only in-frame clones are kept and a portion is missing. The data show some 2 million clones, 85% to 95% seen once. The specimen was naive CD8+ T cells sorted from blood. Every receptor here comes from a young man in good health. The CDR3 runs from the conserved cysteine through the conserved F or W. Each record gives: clone size, D gene, J gene, V gene, CDR3 protein, CDR3 DNA. D genes are given only for firm matches. Clone size is stated in some rows and not others, as once, few, many or a class when expanded.

NA	NA	TRBJ2-3	TRBV9	CASSVAGATDTQYF	TGTGCCAGCAGCGTGGCGGGGGCGACGGATACGCAGTATTTT
few	NA	TRBJ2-3	TRBV19	CASSIVITDTQYF	TGTGCCAGTAGTATAGTCATCACAGATACGCAGTATTTT
NA	NA	TRBJ1-6	TRBV25-1	CASSFTDNSPLHF	TGTGCCAGCAGTTTTACAGATAATTCACCCCTCCACTTT
NA	NA	TRBJ2-3	TRBV6-6	CASSYSQGYTDTQYF	TGTGCCAGCAGTTACTCACAGGGTTACACAGATACGCAGTATTTT
NA	TRBD1	TRBJ1-4	TRBV9	CASSATGGFEKLFF	TGTGCCAGCAGCGCGACAGGGGGCTTCGAAAAACTGTTTTTT
once	TRBD1	TRBJ1-3	TRBV4-3	CASSQATGTGNTIYF	TGCGCCAGCAGCCAAGCGACAGGGACTGGAAACACCATATATTTT
once	NA	TRBJ1-1	TRBV30	CAWSGGFEAFF	TGTGCCTGGAGTGGCGGTTTTGAAGCTTTCTTT
NA	NA	TRBJ1-4	TRBV5-4	CASSLVPGAEKLFF	TGTGCCAGCAGCTTGGTCCCAGGGGCTGAAAAACTGTTTTTT
NA	NA	TRBJ1-4	TRBV6-1	CASSRGEEKLFF	TGTGCCAGCAGTCGCGGAGAGGAAAAACTGTTTTTT
NA	TRBD1	TRBJ1-5	TRBV5-6	CASSSGTAGPQHF	TGTGCCAGCAGCTCCGGGACAGCGGGGCCCCAGCATTTT